The clone carrying this T cell receptor (beta chain) was seen more than once but under ten times. The data belong to a study of identical twins. TCRdb re-called the 5' RACE reads through MiXCR, storing one row per CDR3 protein. The sample shows about 450,000 distinct CDR3 sequences, around 18% of them seen only once. V gave up 2 bases and J gave up 2 bases, with 20 bases separating them. CDR3 length: 18 amino acids. This sequence originates from a man aged 50-59 years in good health. The sequenced material came from naive T cells sorted from blood. This sequence joins TRBV12-3 or TRBV12-4 and TRBJ2-3; tentatively, D is TRBD2 (6 bases). The CDR3 coding sequence is TGTGCCAGCAGTTTAACCTCGGGACTTATAAAAATCACAGATACGCAGTATTTT. Encoded protein: CASSLTSGLIKITDTQYF.